The 24 T cell receptor beta chains below were found in one sample sequenced in a study of cytomegalovirus exposure and HLA in healthy donors. With 60 Vbeta and 13 Jbeta primers, the PCR was carried out. Sequencing was performed with immunoSEQ multiplex PCR; in TCRdb, only in-frame clones are kept and a portion is missing. In the table there are over 150,000 clones, roughly 85% of which are singletons. Specimen: PBMCs. These receptors all come from a boy aged 2-9 years in good health and CMV-seronegative.

The J gene is TRBJ2-1, the V gene TRBV19, with 11 bases fitting TRBD2. V lost 8 bases to trimming and J lost 4 bases; unmatched junction nucleotides: 10. Germline V CDR1 and CDR2: LNHDA, SQIVND (reference sequence). The CDR3 covers 16 residues. The CDR3: CASAIAGGGPYNEQFF. The CDR3 nucleotides read TGTGCCAGTGCCATAGCGGGAGGGGGGCCATACAATGAGCAGTTCTTC.

V usage is TRBV9 and J usage is TRBJ1-4; D not resolved. V was cut by 0 bases and J by 8 bases, with 20 bases left in between. The CDR3 spans 17 residues. Germline values: CDR1 SGDLS, CDR2 YYNGEE. For the CDR3, the DNA is TGTGCCAGCAGCGTAGGGTGGTCGGGGAAGTTTGAGGAAAAACTGTTTTTT. It translates to CASSVGWSGKFEEKLFF.

The chain is built from TRBV29-1 and TRBJ1-1, with D possibly TRBD1 on 5 matching bases. V was shortened by 7 bases and J by 6 bases, with 18 bases between the two germline ends. CDR3 length: 13 residues. Germline V CDR1 and CDR2: SQVTM, ANQGSEA. CDR3 sequence (DNA): TGCAGCGCAGAAGGTCGGGGGGAATCTGAAGCTTTCTTT. Its protein product is CSAEGRGESEAFF.

The chain links TRBV4-1 to TRBJ2-3; a weak D match, TRBD2 (6 bases). Germline CDR1 and CDR2: MGHRA and YSYEKL. The CDR3 has 17 residues. Trimming took 0 bases from V and 1 from J, leaving 14 bases between them. The CDR3 sequence: CASSQESVSGRTDTQYF. In DNA, the CDR3 is TGCGCCAGCAGCCAAGAGAGTGTTAGCGGACGCACAGATACGCAGTATTTT.

This chain connects TRBV28 to TRBJ1-2, with D maybe TRBD1 (5 bases). This CDR3 spans 14 amino acids. Germline lookup yields CDR1 MDHEN and CDR2 SYDVKM. Trimming left V 3 bases short and J 2 bases short, with 10 bases between. As DNA, the CDR3 is TGTGCCAGCAGTTTGTACCAGGGAAACTATGGCTACACCTTC. Amino acids: CASSLYQGNYGYTF.

The chain combines TRBV7-6 with TRBJ2-6, with TRBD2 as a possible D gene (5 bases). This CDR3 comprises 17 residues. Germline V gene sequence: CDR1 SGHVS, CDR2 FNYEAQ. Trimming removed 3 bases at V and 2 bases at J, with 14 bases between. CDR3 DNA sequence: TGTGCCAGCAGCTTCGGGGTCGGGGTAGCTGGGGCCAACGTCCTGACTTTC. It translates to CASSFGVGVAGANVLTF.

V is TRBV6-1 and J is TRBJ1-2, with D possibly matching TRBD1 (5 bases). V shed 6 bases and J shed 7 bases, with 9 bases lying between them. Germline lookup yields CDR1 MNHNS and CDR2 SASEGT. The CDR3 covers 11 residues. For the CDR3, the DNA is TGTGCCAGCAGCCCGGGGGGTGGCTACACCTTC. Translating gives CASSPGGGYTF.

This chain joins TRBV5-1 and TRBJ1-6; TRBD1 agrees at 8 bases. J lost 10 bases, V lost 4 bases, and 16 bases had no gene match. The CDR3 is made up of 17 amino acids. The V gene's germline CDR1 is SGHRS and CDR2 YFSETQ. In DNA form, the CDR3 reads TGCGCCAGCAGCGCCACGGCCTTGGACAGGGTCGGCTCACCCCTCCACTTT. Protein product: CASSATALDRVGSPLHF. Full variable domain (rest looked up from reference TRBV5-1 and TRBJ1-6): KAGVTQTPRYLIKTRGQQVTLSCSPISGHRSVSWYQQTPGQGLQFLFEYFSETQRNKGNFPGRFSGRQFSNSRSEMNVSTLELGDSALYLCASSATALDRVGSPLHFGNGTRLTVT.

The genes are TRBV18 and TRBJ1-1; D not certain. CDR1 and CDR2 (germline): KGHSH, LQKENI. This CDR3 is built from 13 residues. V was clipped by 4 bases and J by 7 bases, with 13 bases between them. Here the CDR3 reads CASSHKDTSEAFF. The CDR3 nucleotides read TGTGCCAGCTCACATAAAGACACCAGTGAAGCTTTCTTT.

CDR3 DNA sequence: TGTGCCAGCAGCTCCCGCGGGGTAGGCGGGGTACAGTTCTTC. This codes for CASSSRGVGGVQFF. The chain is built from TRBV7-8 and TRBJ2-1; tentative D call: TRBD2 (6 bases). Trimming took off 4 bases at V and 13 bases at J, with 20 bases between the two ends. Germline-derived CDR1 and CDR2 are SGHVS and FQNEAQ. The CDR3 runs 14 residues. The full variable domain, rest sourced from reference TRBV7-8 and TRBJ2-1, is GAGVSQSPRYKVAKRGQDVALRCDPISGHVSLFWYQQALGQGPEFLTYFQNEAQLDKSGLPSDRFFAERPEGSVSTLKIQRTQQEDSAVYLCASSSRGVGGVQFFGPGTRLTVL.

In its sample, this clone was seen a few times. The V and J genes are TRBV5-6 and TRBJ2-5; 7 bases are shared with TRBD2. CDR1 and CDR2 (germline): SGHDT, YYEEEE. This CDR3 has 13 residues. The junction had 3 bases not matched to a gene; V was cut back by 1 base and J by 6 bases. CDR3 residues: CASSLFGGKTQYF. The CDR3 coding sequence is TGTGCCAGCAGCTTGTTCGGGGGGAAGACCCAGTACTTC.

As concerns this clone: Additional DNA sequences in this sample encode the identical CDR3. The chain employs TRBV28 and TRBJ2-7; D not certain. The CDR3 covers 12 residues. Germline lookup yields CDR1 MDHEN and CDR2 SYDVKM. The V gene lost 6 bases and the J gene lost 0 bases, with 6 bases spanning the gap. CDR3 region: CASSTGSYEQYF. The CDR3 bases are TGTGCCAGCAGCACGGGCTCCTACGAGCAGTACTTC. Full variable domain (rest looked up from reference TRBV28 and TRBJ2-7): DVKVTQSSRYLVKRTGEKVFLECVQDMDHENMFWYRQDPGLGLRLIYFSYDVKMKEKGDIPEGYSVSREKKERFSLILESASTNQTSMYLCASSTGSYEQYFGPGTRLTVT.

The chain uses TRBV19 and TRBJ2-7; D is perhaps TRBD1 (6 bases). Trimming took off 6 bases at V and 2 bases at J, with 14 bases between the two ends. The V gene's germline CDR1 is LNHDA and CDR2 SQIVND (reference sequence). The CDR3 length is 14 residues. The DNA of the CDR3 is TGTGCCAGTAGGACAGGACACCCTGCCTACGAGCAGTACTTC. Amino acids: CASRTGHPAYEQYF.

The CDR3 nucleotides are TGTGCCAGCAGTGAAGCTTTCGGGAGATTTCAAGAGACCCAGTACTTC. This encodes CASSEAFGRFQETQYF. The chain employs TRBV6-1 and TRBJ2-5, with a tentative D call TRBD2 (6 bases). Trimming took off 0 bases at V and 2 bases at J, with 13 bases between the two ends. This CDR3 is built from 16 residues. Germline V gene sequence: CDR1 MNHNS, CDR2 SASEGT.

This chain connects TRBV5-1 to TRBJ2-7, with TRBD1 as a possible D gene (5 bases). The germline CDR1 and CDR2 sequences are SGHRS and YFSETQ. V shed 2 bases and J shed 1 base, with 10 bases lying between them. The CDR3 sequence is 14 residues long. CDR3 nucleotide sequence: TGCGCCAGCAGCTTACCAGGGCCATCCTACGAGCAGTACTTC. Residues: CASSLPGPSYEQYF.

V gene TRBV2 combines with J gene TRBJ2-2; 8 bases are a match to TRBD1. The CDR3 has 15 amino acids. CDR1 SNHLY and CDR2 FYNNEI come from the germline V gene. The V and J ends lost 3 bases and 7 bases, in that order; junction bases with no gene match: 7. CDR3: CASSEGDRTIGELFF. CDR3 bases: TGTGCCAGCAGTGAGGGGGACAGGACAATCGGGGAGCTGTTTTTT.

In its sample, this clone was seen a few times. Within the sample, other DNA sequences also encode this same CDR3. The chain has TRBV6-1 and TRBJ2-5; D remains unclear. In germline, CDR1 is MNHNS, CDR2 SASEGT. The CDR3 contains 15 residues. V gave up 1 base and J gave up 2 bases, with 11 bases separating them. CDR3 protein: CASSEGSGQQETQYF. Here the CDR3 DNA reads TGTGCCAGCAGTGAAGGATCAGGCCAACAAGAGACCCAGTACTTC.

This chain joins TRBV9 and TRBJ2-1, with 8 bases matching TRBD1. CDR3 length: 16 amino acids. Germline lookup yields CDR1 SGDLS and CDR2 YYNGEE. The V gene end was trimmed by 4 bases and the J gene end by 4 bases; junction bases not matched to a gene: 10. The CDR3 protein is CASSIWETGAYNEQFF. DNA for the CDR3: TGTGCCAGCAGCATATGGGAGACAGGGGCATACAATGAGCAGTTCTTC.

This chain uses TRBV7-8 with TRBJ2-7; 9 bases agree with TRBD2. The germline V gene encodes CDR1 SGHVS and CDR2 FQNEAQ. V shed 1 base, J shed 5 bases, and the junction held 3 bases outside the gene matches. This CDR3 comprises 14 residues. CDR3: CASSLGAGGNEQYV. The CDR3 nucleotides are TGTGCCAGCAGCTTAGGGGCGGGGGGGAACGAGCAGTACGTC.

V gene TRBV18 combines with J gene TRBJ1-5, with 7 bases lining up with TRBD1. The CDR3 is 13 residues long. V was pared by 10 bases and J by 1 base, with 4 bases of the junction left unmatched. From germline, CDR1 is KGHSH and CDR2 LQKENI. CDR3 protein: CATATGSNQPQHF. CDR3 in DNA: TGTGCCACCGCGACAGGGAGCAATCAGCCCCAGCATTTT.

The chain couples TRBV27 to TRBJ1-2, with TRBD1 as a possible D gene (5 bases). The V end was cut by 6 bases, the J end by 4 bases, with 9 bases between. The germline V gene encodes CDR1 MNHEY and CDR2 SMNVEV (reference sequence). The CDR3 has 12 amino acids. CDR3 amino acids: CASRDIVYGYTF. CDR3 coding DNA: TGTGCCAGCAGGGACATAGTCTATGGCTACACCTTC.

This chain joins TRBV27 and TRBJ1-6; 8 positions agree with TRBD1. The CDR3 extends over 14 amino acids. CDR1 and CDR2 (germline): MNHEY, SMNVEV (reference sequence). The V segment lost 5 bases and the J segment 10 bases; nucleotides outside the gene matches: 7. CDR3 amino acids: CASSGTGWGSPLHF. The CDR3 DNA reads TGTGCCAGCAGTGGGACAGGATGGGGCTCACCCCTCCACTTT.

V and J are TRBV5-6 and TRBJ2-7, with D tentatively TRBD1 (5 bases). Germline V CDR1 and CDR2: SGHDT, YYEEEE. The CDR3 sequence is 13 residues long. Trimming shortened V by 3 bases and J by 0 bases, and 7 bases separated the two germline ends. CDR3 sequence: CASSYDSSYEQYF. CDR3 nucleotide sequence: TGTGCCAGCAGCTATGACAGCTCCTACGAGCAGTACTTC. Complete variable domain (other parts from reference TRBV5-6 and TRBJ2-7): DAGVTQSPTHLIKTRGQQVTLRCSPKSGHDTVSWYQQALGQGPQFIFQYYEEEERQRGNFPDRFSGHQFPNYSSELNVNALLLGDSALYLCASSYDSSYEQYFGPGTRLTVT.

The J gene is TRBJ1-1, the V gene TRBV6-5; no definite D call. This CDR3 has 14 amino acids. V gave up 2 bases and J gave up 8 bases, with 15 bases separating them. CDR1 is MNHEY, CDR2 SVGAGI, per germline. CDR3 bases: TGTGCCAGCAGTTACGTGGTGGCCACAACGGAAGCTTTCTTT. As protein: CASSYVVATTEAFF.